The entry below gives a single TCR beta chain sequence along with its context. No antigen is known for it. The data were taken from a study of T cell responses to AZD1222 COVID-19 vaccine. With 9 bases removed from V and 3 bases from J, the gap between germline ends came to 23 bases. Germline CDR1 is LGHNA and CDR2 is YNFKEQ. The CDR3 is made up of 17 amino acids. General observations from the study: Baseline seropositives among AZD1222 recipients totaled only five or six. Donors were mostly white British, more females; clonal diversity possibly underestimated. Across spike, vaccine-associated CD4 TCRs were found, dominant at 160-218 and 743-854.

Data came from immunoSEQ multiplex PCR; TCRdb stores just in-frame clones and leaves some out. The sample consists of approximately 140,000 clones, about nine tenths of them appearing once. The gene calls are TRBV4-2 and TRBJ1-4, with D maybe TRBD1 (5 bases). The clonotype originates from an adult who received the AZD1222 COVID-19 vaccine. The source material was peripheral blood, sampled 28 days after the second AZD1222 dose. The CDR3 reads CARSRSPGRLANEKLFF. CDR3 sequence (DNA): TGTGCCAGGTCCCGTTCCCCAGGGAGATTGGCTAATGAAAAACTGTTTTTT.